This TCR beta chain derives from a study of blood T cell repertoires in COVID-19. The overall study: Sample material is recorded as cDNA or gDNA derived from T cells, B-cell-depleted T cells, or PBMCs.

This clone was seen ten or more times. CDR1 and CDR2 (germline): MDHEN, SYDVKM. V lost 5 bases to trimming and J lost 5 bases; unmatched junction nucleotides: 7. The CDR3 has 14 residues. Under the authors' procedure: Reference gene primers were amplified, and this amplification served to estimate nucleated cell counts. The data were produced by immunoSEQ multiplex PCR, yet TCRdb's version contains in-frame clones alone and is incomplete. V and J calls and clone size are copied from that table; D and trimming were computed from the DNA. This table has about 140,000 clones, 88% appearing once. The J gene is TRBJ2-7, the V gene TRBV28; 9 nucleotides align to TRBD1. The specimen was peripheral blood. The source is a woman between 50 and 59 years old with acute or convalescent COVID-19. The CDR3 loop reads CASSVGQGWHEQYF. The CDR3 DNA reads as TGTGCCAGCAGTGTAGGACAGGGGTGGCACGAGCAGTACTTC.